The 30 T cell receptor beta chains given below trace back to one sample, sequenced in a study of T cell repertoires in cytomegalovirus infection. TCRdb re-derived calls from the reads in MiXCR, one entry per CDR3 protein. The data show around 300,000 distinct CDR3 sequences, more than 8% seen once. The material sequenced was PBMCs. These receptors were collected from a human donor in good health (CMV status not recorded). Some clones in this sample may be carry-over from other donors' samples.

The V call is TRBV5-6, the J call TRBJ2-1; 8 nucleotides agree with TRBD2. V lost 5 bases, J lost 0 bases, and 7 bases stayed unmatched. CDR1 and CDR2 from the germline V gene are SGHDT and YYEEEE. This CDR3 spans 16 amino acids. CDR3 nucleotide sequence: TGTGCCAGCAGTCGGGGGGGCGGGAGCTCCTACAATGAGCAGTTCTTC. Protein: CASSRGGGSSYNEQFF.

This chain links TRBV15 with TRBJ1-2; 8 bases are a match to TRBD1. Per germline, CDR1 LNHNV and CDR2 YYDKDF (reference sequence). After removal of 0 bases from V and 7 bases from J, the junction contained 10 bases not matched to a gene. There are 16 residues in the CDR3. The CDR3 reads CATSRDLAGGAGGYTF. The CDR3 DNA sequence: TGTGCCACCAGCAGAGATCTCGCAGGGGGCGCGGGTGGCTACACCTTC. Together with reference TRBV15 and TRBJ1-2, the CDR3 gives the full variable domain: DAMVIQNPRYQVTQFGKPVTLSCSQTLNHNVMYWYQQKSSQAPKLLFHYYDKDFNNEADTPDNFQSRRPNTSFCFLDIRSPGLGDTAMYLCATSRDLAGGAGGYTFGSGTRLTVV.

In this sample, this clonotype turned up many times. This chain joins TRBV7-2 and TRBJ1-5; 9 positions agree with TRBD1. CDR1 SGHTA and CDR2 FQGNSA come from the germline V gene. The CDR3 has 13 residues. V lost 5 bases, J lost 9 bases, and 5 bases stayed unmatched. CDR3 sequence (DNA): TGTGCCAGCAGCCAGGGGACAGGGTGGCCCCAGCATTTT. This encodes CASSQGTGWPQHF.

This clonotype was detected a few times. The chain carries TRBV7-2 and TRBJ2-7; 7 nucleotides match TRBD2. This CDR3 has 14 residues. Losses at the gene ends were 5 bases for V and 7 bases for J; bases not matched to a gene: 11. The germline V gene has CDR1 SGHTA and CDR2 FQGNSA. The CDR3 protein is CASSPSPGTMEQYF. DNA for the CDR3: TGTGCCAGCAGCCCTAGTCCCGGGACTATGGAGCAGTACTTC.

The CDR3 bases are TGTGCCAGTATGCGGGGTTACAATGAGCAGTTCTTC. Translated: CASMRGYNEQFF. The rearrangement joins TRBV27 to TRBJ2-1; D is perhaps TRBD2 (6 bases). Germline CDR1 MNHEY, CDR2 SMNVEV (reference sequence). With 9 bases removed from V and 4 bases from J, the gap between germline ends came to 10 bases. The CDR3 is 12 amino acids.

The chain joins TRBV28 to TRBJ2-3, with TRBD2 identical over 11 bases. The germline gives CDR1 MDHEN, CDR2 SYDVKM. The J segment lost 3 bases and the V segment lost 2 bases, leaving 10 bases of the junction unmatched. The CDR3 is made up of 18 amino acids. This CDR3 reads CASSLSPGASGRTDTQYF. In nucleotides, the CDR3 is TGTGCCAGCAGTTTAAGCCCGGGGGCTAGCGGGAGGACAGATACGCAGTATTTT.

Only a few counts were recorded for this clonotype. V usage is TRBV7-2 and J usage is TRBJ2-1; 7 positions match TRBD2. Germline-derived CDR1 and CDR2 are SGHTA and FQGNSA. The trim removed 5 bases at V and 4 bases at J, leaving 8 bases unmatched. This CDR3 region has 15 residues. The CDR3 coding sequence is TGTGCCAGCAGCCCTCCCGGGGGGAATTACAATGAGCAGTTCTTC. Protein product: CASSPPGGNYNEQFF.

This clonotype was observed a few times. Here the CDR3 DNA reads TGTGCCAGCAGCATCGCCAGGGAGCTGTTTTTT. This gives the protein CASSIARELFF. The V and J genes are TRBV12-3 or TRBV12-4 and TRBJ2-2; no reliable D call. The length of the CDR3 is 11 residues. V was pared by 6 bases and J by 9 bases, with 8 bases between.

The chain links TRBV28 to TRBJ2-4; 16 bases fit TRBD2. Germline values: CDR1 MDHEN, CDR2 SYDVKM. This CDR3 is built from 15 residues. J was trimmed by 10 bases and V by 8 bases; bases with no gene match: 8. CDR3 DNA sequence: TGTGCCAGCCGGGGACTAGCGGGAGGGCCCGGAATTCAGTACTTC. Amino acid sequence: CASRGLAGGPGIQYF. Supplemented by reference TRBV28 and TRBJ2-4, the full variable domain reads DVKVTQSSRYLVKRTGEKVFLECVQDMDHENMFWYRQDPGLGLRLIYFSYDVKMKEKGDIPEGYSVSREKKERFSLILESASTNQTSMYLCASRGLAGGPGIQYFGAGTRLSVL.

This clonotype was recorded many times. The rearrangement links TRBV7-3 to TRBJ2-1, with D perhaps assigned TRBD1 or TRBD2 (5 bases each). This CDR3 is 15 amino acids long. Germline V lookup: CDR1 SGHTA, CDR2 FQGTGA. Trimming took 2 bases from V and 4 from J, leaving 12 bases between them. CDR3 DNA sequence: TGTGCCAGCAGCTTAGCCGGGACCACATACAATGAGCAGTTCTTC. The encoded protein is CASSLAGTTYNEQFF. Complete variable domain (other parts from reference TRBV7-3 and TRBJ2-1): GAGVSQTPSNKVTEKGKYVELRCDPISGHTALYWYRQSLGQGPEFLIYFQGTGAADDSGLPNDRFFAVRPEGSVSTLKIQRTERGDSAVYLCASSLAGTTYNEQFFGPGTRLTVL.

This clonotype was observed many times. The genes are TRBV27 and TRBJ2-1, with D unclear. From germline, CDR1 is MNHEY and CDR2 SMNVEV (reference sequence). The V end lost 4 bases, the J end lost 0 bases, and 7 bases lay between the germline ends. This CDR3 has 14 residues. CDR3 nucleotides: TGTGCCAGCAGTTCTAAGAGCTCCTACAATGAGCAGTTCTTC. As protein: CASSSKSSYNEQFF.

The chain is built from TRBV7-9 and TRBJ1-1; D is possibly TRBD1 (5 bases). The CDR3 is 15 amino acids. Germline V CDR1 and CDR2: SEHNR, FQNEAQ (reference sequence). The germline V and J ends were trimmed by 5 bases and 1 base, with 14 bases remaining between them. The CDR3 DNA is TGTGCCAGCAGCCAACGGGACGGTAGGAACACTGAAGCTTTCTTT. It yields the protein CASSQRDGRNTEAFF.

A few counts support this clonotype. The genes are TRBV6-1 and TRBJ1-5; 7 bases fit TRBD1. This CDR3 region has 15 residues. Losses at the gene ends were 7 bases for V and 6 bases for J; bases not matched to a gene: 12. Germline V gives CDR1 MNHNS, CDR2 SASEGT. CDR3 sequence: CASIFQGDFGQPQHF. In DNA form, the CDR3 reads TGTGCCAGCATTTTCCAGGGGGATTTTGGTCAGCCCCAGCATTTT.

This clonotype was seen many times. The chain combines TRBV7-2 with TRBJ2-6; TRBD1 matches 7 bases. This CDR3 has 17 amino acids. V dropped 5 bases and J dropped 2; count of bases not matched to a gene: 9. Germline V gene data show CDR1 as SGHTA and CDR2 as FQGNSA. The CDR3 reads CASSVNRGSAGANVLTF. The CDR3 nucleotides read TGTGCCAGCAGCGTGAACAGGGGCAGCGCTGGGGCCAACGTCCTGACTTTC.

Many counts were recorded for this clonotype. This chain uses TRBV28 with TRBJ2-4; the D call may be TRBD1 or TRBD2 (6 bases each). The CDR3 runs 16 residues. Trimming stripped 2 bases from V and 3 bases from J, with 14 bases between. Germline V gene data show CDR1 as MDHEN and CDR2 as SYDVKM. For the CDR3, the DNA is TGTGCCAGCAGTTTAGGAGGGGGACGGGGCAAAAACATTCAGTACTTC. It encodes CASSLGGGRGKNIQYF.

This clonotype has just a few counts. The chain uses TRBV7-2 and TRBJ2-7; TRBD2 matches at 12 bases. V dropped 6 bases and J dropped 6; count of bases not matched to a gene: 6. The germline CDR1 and CDR2 sequences are SGHTA and FQGNSA. The CDR3 contains 14 residues. The CDR3, as DNA: TGTGCCAGCAGTTCTGGACTAGCGGGGCGCGAGCAGTACTTC. Translating gives CASSSGLAGREQYF. The full variable domain, rest sourced from reference TRBV7-2 and TRBJ2-7, is GAGVSQSPSNKVTEKGKDVELRCDPISGHTALYWYRQSLGQGLEFLIYFQGNSAPDKSGLPSDRFSAERTGGSVSTLTIQRTQQEDSAVYLCASSSGLAGREQYFGPGTRLTVT.

This clonotype occurred many times. The chain uses TRBV7-2 and TRBJ1-1; D may be TRBD1 (5 bases). V lost 5 bases and J lost 2, with 18 bases in between. Germline-derived CDR1 and CDR2 are SGHTA and FQGNSA. The CDR3 runs 16 residues. The CDR3 spells CASSERGDGFNTEAFF. In DNA form, the CDR3 reads TGTGCCAGCAGCGAGCGAGGGGACGGCTTTAACACTGAAGCTTTCTTT.

In this sample, this clonotype turned up many times. This sequence joins TRBV7-2 and TRBJ1-3; D is uncertain. Per the germline V gene, CDR1 is SGHTA and CDR2 is FQGNSA. The ends were cut back, 5 bases at V and 0 bases at J, with 14 bases in the middle. The CDR3 spans 16 residues. The DNA for the CDR3 is TGTGCCAGCAGCACTTTTGCGGGATTCTCTGGAAACACCATATATTTT. Translation: CASSTFAGFSGNTIYF.

V usage is TRBV14 and J usage is TRBJ1-1, with D unresolved. Germline V CDR1 and CDR2: SGHDN, FVKESK. The CDR3 runs 12 residues. The V end lost 5 bases, the J end lost 4 bases, and 8 bases lay between the germline ends. The CDR3 DNA is TGTGCCAGCAGCTATCTACGCACTGAAGCTTTCTTT. It encodes CASSYLRTEAFF.

This clonotype showed up just a few times. V is TRBV4-1 and J is TRBJ2-3; the D gene is possibly TRBD2 (6 bases). This CDR3 comprises 15 residues. Per germline, CDR1 MGHRA and CDR2 YSYEKL. V gave up 8 bases and J gave up 0 bases, with 15 bases separating them. The CDR3 DNA follows: TGCGCCAGCGGACGAGGGGACTTTAGCACAGATACGCAGTATTTT. This sequence encodes CASGRGDFSTDTQYF.

Ten or more counts support this clonotype. CDR3 nucleotide sequence: TGTGCCAGCAGCTTAGTGGTGGTACCGTCGGGGGAGCTGTTTTTT. It yields the protein CASSLVVVPSGELFF. V is TRBV7-2 and J is TRBJ2-2; D gene unclear. CDR3 size: 15 residues. V was clipped by 1 base and J by 8 bases, with 14 bases between them. Germline V gene sequence: CDR1 SGHTA, CDR2 FQGNSA. The full variable domain, in which reference TRBV7-2 and TRBJ2-2 provide the parts outside the CDR3, is GAGVSQSPSNKVTEKGKDVELRCDPISGHTALYWYRQSLGQGLEFLIYFQGNSAPDKSGLPSDRFSAERTGGSVSTLTIQRTQQEDSAVYLCASSLVVVPSGELFFGEGSRLTVL.

This chain joins TRBV7-8 and TRBJ1-4; 10 positions match TRBD1. Germline lookup yields CDR1 SGHVS and CDR2 FQNEAQ. J lost 3 bases, V lost 5 bases, and 6 bases had no gene match. This CDR3 is built from 16 residues. CDR3: CASSPGQGRPNEKLFF. CDR3 DNA: TGTGCCAGCAGCCCGGGACAGGGGAGGCCTAATGAAAAACTGTTTTTT.

This clonotype was seen at least ten times. The CDR3 region has the DNA TGTGCCAGCAGTCCGTTGGTTCCCGATACGCAGTATTTT. Amino acids: CASSPLVPDTQYF. The rearrangement uses TRBV7-2 and TRBJ2-3, with unresolved D. CDR1 SGHTA and CDR2 FQGNSA come from the germline V gene. The CDR3 is 13 amino acids. Between the trimmed V and J ends, which lost 6 bases and 6 bases, there was a span of 13 bases.

This clonotype has at least ten counts. This chain links TRBV12-3 or TRBV12-4 with TRBJ1-5; 12 nucleotides line up with TRBD1. V gave up 5 bases and J gave up 2 bases; unmatched junction bases: 7. The CDR3 extends over 17 amino acids. The CDR3 sequence is CASSPRDRGLGNQPQHF. As DNA, the CDR3 is TGTGCCAGCAGTCCCCGGGACAGGGGGCTCGGCAATCAGCCCCAGCATTTT.

This clonotype showed up many times. V is TRBV28 and J is TRBJ1-1; a possible D gene is TRBD1 (5 bases). Trimming took off 7 bases at V and 0 bases at J, with 24 bases between the two ends. The germline gives CDR1 MDHEN, CDR2 SYDVKM. This CDR3 spans 18 amino acids. The CDR3 sequence: CASNGDGWAKYMNTEAFF. The CDR3 nucleotides read TGTGCCAGCAACGGGGACGGCTGGGCGAAATACATGAACACTGAAGCTTTCTTT.

The chain has TRBV11-2 and TRBJ2-5; D perhaps matches TRBD2 (6 bases). Trimming left V 5 bases short and J 5 bases short, with 15 bases between. Germline CDR1 reads SGHAT; CDR2 reads FQNNGV. CDR3 length: 14 residues. CDR3 in DNA: TGTGCCAGCAGCCCCGGGCGGGGTGGGGAGACCCAGTACTTC. This gives the protein CASSPGRGGETQYF.

This clonotype was seen at least ten times. The V gene is TRBV7-6, the J gene TRBJ2-3; TRBD2 matches 9 bases. J gave up 2 bases and V 3 bases, and 3 bases lay outside the gene matches. The CDR3 has 15 residues. Germline V CDR1 and CDR2: SGHVS, FNYEAQ. CDR3 DNA: TGTGCCAGCAGCTTTCGCGGGAGGGTCACAGATACGCAGTATTTT. Translating it yields CASSFRGRVTDTQYF.

The chain couples TRBV27 to TRBJ1-1; D is perhaps TRBD1 (6 bases). Germline V gene data show CDR1 as MNHEY and CDR2 as SMNVEV (reference sequence). Trimming left V 1 base short and J 11 bases short, with 14 bases between. The CDR3 contains 13 residues. CDR3 amino acids: CASSLWGTSEAFF. The CDR3 DNA follows: TGTGCCAGCAGTTTATGGGGGACATCGGAGGCTTTCTTT.

This clonotype has a count of ten or more. The V call is TRBV7-6, the J call TRBJ2-1; TRBD2 might be the D (6 bases). The V end lost 2 bases, the J end lost 3 bases, and 23 bases lay between the germline ends. The CDR3 consists of 19 residues. The germline gives CDR1 SGHVS, CDR2 FNYEAQ. This CDR3 reads CASSLRAAGLEGGYNEQFF. The CDR3 DNA follows: TGTGCCAGCAGCTTACGGGCGGCAGGGTTGGAGGGTGGCTACAATGAGCAGTTCTTC.

The gene calls are TRBV12-3 or TRBV12-4 and TRBJ2-2, with 7 bases fitting TRBD1. Trimming cost V 6 bases and J 8 bases; bases outside gene matches: 9. The CDR3 loop spans 14 amino acids. DNA of the CDR3: TGTGCCAGCAGACCGGGACAGTCTGTTGGGGAGCTGTTTTTT. This gives the protein CASRPGQSVGELFF.